Listed here is a single TCR beta chain. Its target is unknown. Losses at the gene ends were 6 bases for V and 5 bases for J; bases not matched to a gene: 7. The CDR3 extends over 14 amino acids. Amplification yielded TCR beta CDR3 regions, with RNA transcripts as the source. RT-PCR in the first round (using the HTBI primer set) targeted the TCR CDR3. TCRdb independently ran MiXCR on the multiplex PCR reads; one entry per CDR3 protein. The sample includes about 59,000 distinct CDR3 sequences, under 70% of them seen just once. Inclusion characteristics of ophthalmopathy patients comprised a Clinical Activity Score of at least 3, a NOSPECS grade of at least 4, and duration under 3 months. Cells are PBMCs isolated from more than 8.5 ml of fresh blood. The data stem from a study of T cells in Graves' hyperthyroidism and ophthalmopathy. The study's findings and limits: The model made its ophthalmopathy prediction, and onset followed a median approximately 6 months later. Also found in blood were most expanded thyroid clonotypes above 0.001.

The receptor's source is a woman in her fifties or sixties with Graves' ophthalmopathy. Sequenced input: blood. The genes are TRBV12-3 or TRBV12-4 and TRBJ1-1; 9 bases line up with TRBD1. Here the CDR3 reads CASRPAGTGTEAFF. CDR3 coding DNA: TGTGCCAGCAGACCCGCCGGGACAGGGACTGAAGCTTTCTTT.